Following are 29 T cell receptor beta chains from one sample sequenced in a study of blood T cell repertoires in COVID-19. TCRdb keeps only in-frame clones here, not all; method: immunoSEQ multiplex PCR. Among roughly 200,000 clones listed, about nine tenths were seen once. Sequencing used PBMCs or T cells enriched from blood (not recorded which). The receptors come from a man between 18 and 35 years old with acute COVID-19.

The J gene is TRBJ2-3, the V gene TRBV27, with TRBD2 matching over 14 bases. V shed 2 bases, J shed 6 bases, and the junction held 7 bases outside the gene matches. Germline loops: CDR1 MNHEY, CDR2 SMNVEV (reference sequence). The CDR3 has 17 residues. The CDR3 protein is CASSLMGLAGAVDTQYF. Here the CDR3 DNA reads TGTGCCAGCAGTTTAATGGGACTAGCGGGAGCAGTCGATACGCAGTATTTT.

In its sample, this clone was seen a few times. The V gene is TRBV19, the J gene TRBJ2-7; a possible D gene is TRBD1 (6 bases). CDR1 LNHDA and CDR2 SQIVND come from the germline V gene (reference sequence). The CDR3 length is 15 residues. Trimming removed 3 bases from V and 3 bases from J, with 15 bases in between. The CDR3: CASSIQGSWVYEQYF. Here the CDR3 DNA reads TGTGCCAGTAGTATCCAGGGGTCATGGGTCTACGAGCAGTACTTC.

The chain couples TRBV29-1 to TRBJ1-1; weak D call: TRBD1 (6 bases). Germline V gene sequence: CDR1 SQVTM, CDR2 ANQGSEA. CDR3 length: 12 residues. The V gene lost 6 bases and the J gene lost 6 bases, with 14 bases spanning the gap. CDR3 protein: CSVREGGAEAFF. In nucleotides, the CDR3 is TGCAGCGTGAGGGAGGGGGGGGCTGAAGCTTTCTTT.

V and J are TRBV19 and TRBJ2-3, with unresolved D. The CDR3 length is 13 residues. The V gene lost 5 bases and the J gene lost 9 bases, with 15 bases spanning the gap. Germline assignment: CDR1 LNHDA and CDR2 SQIVND (reference sequence). DNA for the CDR3: TGTGCCAGTAGTCCCGGAACGGAGTCGACGCAGTATTTT. Translated, it gives CASSPGTESTQYF.

The chain employs TRBV7-2 and TRBJ1-5; D remains unclear. Germline CDR1 SGHTA, CDR2 FQGNSA. Trimming took 2 bases from V and 2 from J, leaving 10 bases between them. This CDR3 is built from 15 residues. The CDR3, as DNA: TGTGCCAGCAGCTTACGAGAGGGTGGCAATCAGCCCCAGCATTTT. It yields the protein CASSLREGGNQPQHF.

The chain is built from TRBV19 and TRBJ1-4, with D hard to call. Trimming left V 5 bases short and J 8 bases short, with 18 bases between. Germline V gene data show CDR1 as LNHDA and CDR2 as SQIVND (reference sequence). The CDR3 consists of 15 residues. Here the CDR3 reads CASSPYTPAPEKLFF. The CDR3 nucleotides read TGTGCCAGTAGTCCCTATACTCCTGCTCCCGAAAAACTGTTTTTT.

This chain uses TRBV7-9 with TRBJ1-3; no reliable D call. V was shortened by 3 bases and J by 8 bases, with 5 bases between the two germline ends. This CDR3 contains 11 residues. CDR1 SEHNR and CDR2 FQNEAQ come from the germline V gene (reference sequence). CDR3 coding DNA: TGTGCCAGCAGCTTCCAGGACACCATATATTTT. It codes for CASSFQDTIYF.

The chain employs TRBV29-1 and TRBJ1-1; 7 bases are shared with TRBD1. Germline V lookup: CDR1 SQVTM, CDR2 ANQGSEA. The J segment lost 0 bases and the V segment lost 5 bases, leaving 6 bases of the junction unmatched. The CDR3 runs to 14 residues. The DNA of the CDR3 is TGCAGCGTTAGGACAGGATCCATGAACACTGAAGCTTTCTTT. This sequence encodes CSVRTGSMNTEAFF. The whole variable domain, filled in from reference TRBV29-1 and TRBJ1-1, reads SAVISQKPSRDICQRGTSLTIQCQVDSQVTMMFWYRQQPGQSLTLIATANQGSEATYESGFVIDKFPISRPNLTFSTLTVSNMSPEDSSIYLCSVRTGSMNTEAFFGQGTRLTVV.

The chain has TRBV2 and TRBJ1-5; possible D gene TRBD1, 5 bases. This CDR3 spans 15 amino acids. CDR1 and CDR2 from the germline V gene are SNHLY and FYNNEI. Trimming took 6 bases from V and 5 from J, leaving 17 bases between them. The DNA for the CDR3 is TGTGCCAGCAGGGCGGGACGTTTATCATATCAGCCCCAGCATTTT. Translating it yields CASRAGRLSYQPQHF.

Written as DNA, the CDR3 is TGTGCCAGCAGGGGGACAGGGATGAATCAGCCCCAGCATTTT. As protein: CASRGTGMNQPQHF. The chain has TRBV2 and TRBJ1-5, with TRBD1 matching over 9 bases. The CDR3 extends over 14 amino acids. CDR1 is SNHLY, CDR2 FYNNEI, per germline. V was pared by 6 bases and J by 4 bases, with 4 bases of the junction left unmatched.

V is TRBV30 and J is TRBJ2-1, with 10 bases aligning to TRBD2. Trimming cost V 3 bases and J 6 bases; bases outside gene matches: 8. The CDR3 is 15 residues long. Germline CDR1 GTSNPN, CDR2 SVGIG (reference sequence). For the CDR3, the DNA is TGTGCCTGGAGGGTAGACAGCGGGAGGGCCAATGAGCAGTTCTTC. Translating gives CAWRVDSGRANEQFF.

This clone was counted a few times. This rearrangement joins TRBV15 to TRBJ2-7, with D possibly being TRBD2 (5 bases). V dropped 0 bases and J dropped 8 bases, with 14 bases sitting between them. CDR1 and CDR2 from the germline V gene are LNHNV and YYDKDF (reference sequence). CDR3 size: 14 residues. CDR3 sequence reads: CATSRDAEGSQQYF. The CDR3 region has the DNA TGTGCCACCAGCAGAGATGCAGAGGGTTCTCAGCAGTACTTC.

The chain is built from TRBV2 and TRBJ2-7; 10 bases are shared with TRBD1. The CDR3 consists of 14 residues. Germline values: CDR1 SNHLY, CDR2 FYNNEI. V trimming: 6 bases; J trimming: 2 bases; junction bases outside the gene matches: 4. The CDR3 DNA reads TGTGCCAGCAGGCCCGGGACAGGGGCCTACGAGCAGTACTTC. It yields the protein CASRPGTGAYEQYF.

This clone came up a few times. The V call is TRBV3-1 (or the pseudogene TRBV3-2), the J call TRBJ2-2, with a possible D match to TRBD2 (6 bases). The CDR3 sequence is 16 residues long. V was shortened by 4 bases and J by 5 bases, with 17 bases between the two germline ends. Looked up from germline, CDR1 is LGHDT and CDR2 is YNNKEL (reference sequence). The CDR3 bases are TGTGCCAGCAGCCGACCACCGGGAGTAGGTACCGGGGAGCTGTTTTTT. Residues: CASSRPPGVGTGELFF.

This clone was found once. The CDR3 protein is CASSYQGQHAEAFF. In DNA form, the CDR3 reads TGTGCCAGCAGTTATCAAGGACAGCACGCTGAAGCTTTCTTT. V is TRBV6-5 and J is TRBJ1-1; TRBD1 is a possible D gene (6 bases). CDR1 and CDR2 (germline): MNHEY, SVGAGI. The CDR3 is 14 amino acids. Trimming took 3 bases from V and 6 from J, leaving 14 bases between them.

This clone was observed a handful of times. This sequence joins TRBV28 and TRBJ2-1; D uncertain. From germline, CDR1 is MDHEN and CDR2 SYDVKM. Trimming left V 6 bases short and J 4 bases short, with 19 bases between. There are 16 residues in the CDR3. CDR3 loop: CASSTEAETGYNEQFF. DNA for the CDR3: TGTGCCAGCAGCACCGAGGCCGAAACCGGGTACAATGAGCAGTTCTTC.

The gene calls are TRBV7-9 and TRBJ2-1, with 11 bases identical to TRBD2. Per germline, CDR1 SEHNR and CDR2 FQNEAQ (reference sequence). The junction had 7 bases not matched to a gene; V was cut back by 1 base and J by 8 bases. The CDR3 has 16 residues. The CDR3 nucleotides are TGTGCCAGCAGCTTAGTCCTAGCGGGAGGAACGGATGAGCAGTTCTTC. It is translated as CASSLVLAGGTDEQFF.

The gene calls are TRBV6-1 and TRBJ1-3; the D is unclear. The CDR3 totals 13 residues. Trimming took 2 bases from V and 4 from J, leaving 6 bases between them. Looked up from germline, CDR1 is MNHNS and CDR2 is SASEGT. As DNA, the CDR3 is TGTGCCAGCAGTGAAACGGGAGGAAACACCATATATTTT. As protein: CASSETGGNTIYF.

This chain joins TRBV6-5 and TRBJ2-3; 12 bases are shared with TRBD2. This CDR3 has 15 residues. V shed 7 bases, J shed 6 bases, and the junction held 8 bases outside the gene matches. Germline V gives CDR1 MNHEY, CDR2 SVGAGI. The CDR3 DNA reads as TGTGCCAGCACCCCCGAGACTAGCGGGAGTGATACGCAGTATTTT. Its protein product is CASTPETSGSDTQYF.

V usage is TRBV7-9 and J usage is TRBJ2-1; no firm D call. The germline V and J ends were trimmed by 4 bases and 1 base, with 5 bases remaining between them. Germline CDR1 SEHNR, CDR2 FQNEAQ (reference sequence). The CDR3 is 13 amino acids. The CDR3 reads CASSSLSYNEQFF. For the CDR3, the DNA is TGTGCCAGCAGCTCCCTGTCCTACAATGAGCAGTTCTTC.

V and J are TRBV11-3 and TRBJ1-2, with a tentative D call TRBD1 (5 bases). The CDR3 is 16 residues long. Per germline, CDR1 SGHNT and CDR2 YENEEA. Trimming took off 4 bases at V and 2 bases at J, with 17 bases between the two ends. The CDR3 is CASSSYSNRGNYGYTF. CDR3 sequence (DNA): TGTGCCAGCAGCTCATACAGCAATAGGGGCAACTATGGCTACACCTTC.

The sample holds one count of this clone. The chain's CDR3 is CAWSETGTTGADTQYF. The CDR3 nucleotides are TGTGCCTGGAGTGAAACCGGGACAACCGGCGCAGATACGCAGTATTTT. The chain has TRBV30 and TRBJ2-3; a possible D gene is TRBD1 (6 bases). The length of the CDR3 is 16 residues. From germline, CDR1 is GTSNPN and CDR2 SVGIG (reference sequence). Trimming removed 1 base from V and 4 bases from J, with 18 bases in between.

The rearrangement joins TRBV2 to TRBJ2-7; TRBD1 matches at 7 bases. Losses at the gene ends were 7 bases for V and 6 bases for J; bases not matched to a gene: 6. CDR1 is SNHLY and CDR2 is FYNNEI in the germline V gene. This CDR3 is 12 amino acids long. In nucleotides, the CDR3 is TGTGCCAGCATTGGACAGGCCGGCGAGCAGTACTTC. Translation: CASIGQAGEQYF.

This chain connects TRBV7-6 to TRBJ2-7; tentatively, D is TRBD2 (6 bases). Germline V gene data show CDR1 as SGHVS and CDR2 as FNYEAQ. This CDR3 has 15 residues. The V end lost 5 bases, the J end lost 1 base, and 15 bases lay between the germline ends. CDR3 loop: CASSQTGVPSYEQYF. CDR3 nucleotide sequence: TGTGCCAGCAGCCAAACGGGGGTTCCGTCCTACGAGCAGTACTTC.

The V call is TRBV10-3, the J call TRBJ2-2, with 12 bases that match TRBD2. The J segment lost 6 bases and the V segment lost 11 bases, leaving 7 bases of the junction unmatched. This CDR3 is 14 amino acids long. Germline CDR1 reads ENHRY; CDR2 reads SYGVKD. In DNA, the CDR3 is TGTGCCTCGTACCGACTAGCGGGAGCCGGGGAGCTGTTTTTT. Amino acid sequence: CASYRLAGAGELFF.

The CDR3 region is CASSLARGRGNTIYF. In nucleotides, the CDR3 is TGTGCCAGCAGCTTAGCGCGGGGGCGAGGAAACACCATATATTTT. The J gene is TRBJ1-3, the V gene TRBV7-2; TRBD1 might be the D (6 bases). Germline V CDR1 and CDR2: SGHTA, FQGNSA. The CDR3 covers 15 residues. The V and J ends lost 0 bases and 4 bases respectively, with 10 bases between them.

This sequence joins TRBV5-4 and TRBJ2-3, with TRBD2 matching over 8 bases. V lost 4 bases, J lost 6 bases, and 13 bases stayed unmatched. The CDR3 consists of 16 residues. Germline V gene data show CDR1 as SGHNT and CDR2 as YYREEE (reference sequence). The chain's CDR3 is CASSPPMREAGDTQYF. In DNA, the CDR3 is TGTGCCAGCAGCCCTCCAATGCGGGAGGCTGGGGATACGCAGTATTTT.

The genes are TRBV10-2 and TRBJ1-1, with D perhaps TRBD1 (6 bases). The V end lost 6 bases, the J end lost 0 bases, and 17 bases lay between the germline ends. Germline CDR1 WSHSY, CDR2 SAAADI. This CDR3 spans 16 amino acids. CDR3 sequence reads: CASRSSRQDLNTEAFF. The CDR3 coding sequence is TGCGCCAGCAGATCTTCCAGACAGGACCTGAACACTGAAGCTTTCTTT.

The rearrangement joins TRBV4-2 to TRBJ2-1; 8 bases align to TRBD2. V trimming: 0 bases; J trimming: 0 bases; junction bases outside the gene matches: 4. Germline V gives CDR1 LGHNA, CDR2 YNFKEQ. The CDR3 is 17 residues long. The CDR3 region is CASSQEGAGASYNEQFF. As DNA, the CDR3 is TGTGCCAGCAGCCAAGAGGGAGCGGGAGCCTCCTACAATGAGCAGTTCTTC.